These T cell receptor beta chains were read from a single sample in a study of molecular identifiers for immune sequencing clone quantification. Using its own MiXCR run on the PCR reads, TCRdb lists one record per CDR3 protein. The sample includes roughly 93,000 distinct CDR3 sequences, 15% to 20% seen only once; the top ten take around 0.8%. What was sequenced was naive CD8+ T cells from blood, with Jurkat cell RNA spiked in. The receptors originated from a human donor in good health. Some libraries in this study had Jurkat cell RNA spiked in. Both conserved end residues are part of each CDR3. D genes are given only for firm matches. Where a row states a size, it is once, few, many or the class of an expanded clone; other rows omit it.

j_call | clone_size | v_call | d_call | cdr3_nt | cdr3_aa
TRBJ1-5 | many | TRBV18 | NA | TGTGCCAGCTCACGGGAGGGGGAGGTTAATCAGCCCCAGCATTTT | CASSREGEVNQPQHF
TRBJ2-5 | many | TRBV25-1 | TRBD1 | TGTGCCAGCAGTGAATGGCGTGACAGGGGTGTTGAGACCCAGTACTTC | CASSEWRDRGVETQYF
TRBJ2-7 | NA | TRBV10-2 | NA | TGCGCCAGCAGTGAGGGCTACGAGCGGTACTTC | CASSEGYERYF
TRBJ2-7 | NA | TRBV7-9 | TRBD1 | TGTGCCAGCAGCTTATTCGTACAACAGGGGGCGGCCGAGCAGTACTTC | CASSLFVQQGAAEQYF
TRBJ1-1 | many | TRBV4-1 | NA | TGCGCCAGCAGCCAAGTCGTGAACACTGAAGCTTTCTTT | CASSQVVNTEAFF
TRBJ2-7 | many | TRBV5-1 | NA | TGCGCCAGCAGTTCCTATTACGAGCAGTACTTC | CASSSYYEQYF
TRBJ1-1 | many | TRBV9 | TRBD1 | TGTGCCAGCAGCGAGAAGGACAGGGGGTATTTTTCTGAAGCTTTCTTT | CASSEKDRGYFSEAFF
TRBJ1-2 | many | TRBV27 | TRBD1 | TGTGCCAGCAGAGGACAGGGAGGGCGAGGCTACACCTTC | CASRGQGGRGYTF
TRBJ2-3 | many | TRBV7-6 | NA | TGTGCCAGCAGCTTAGTCGGGAGAAGCACAGATACGCAGTATTTT | CASSLVGRSTDTQYF
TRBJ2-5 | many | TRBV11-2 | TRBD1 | TGTGCCAGCAGCTTGACAGGGCCCCCAGAGACCCAGTACTTC | CASSLTGPPETQYF
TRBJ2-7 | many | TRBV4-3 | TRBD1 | TGCGCCAGCAGCTCGATCCAGGGGGCCGTCGAGCAGTACTTC | CASSSIQGAVEQYF
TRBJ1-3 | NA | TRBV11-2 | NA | TGTGCCAGCAGCTTATCCGTACACCGATCTGGAAACACCATATATTTT | CASSLSVHRSGNTIYF
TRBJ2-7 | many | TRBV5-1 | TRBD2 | TGCGCCAGCAGCTCGACGGGGGGAAACTCCTACGAGCAGTACTTC | CASSSTGGNSYEQYF
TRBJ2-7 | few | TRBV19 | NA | TGTGCCAGTAGCGGTCTACCCGGATTTAACTACGAGCAGTACTTC | CASSGLPGFNYEQYF
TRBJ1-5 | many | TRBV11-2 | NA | TGTGCCAGCAGCTTAGTTGGGGCTCAGCCCCAGCATTTT | CASSLVGAQPQHF
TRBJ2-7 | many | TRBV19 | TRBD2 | TGTGCCAGTAGCATGGAAGGACTAGCGTCGTACGAGCAGTACTTC | CASSMEGLASYEQYF
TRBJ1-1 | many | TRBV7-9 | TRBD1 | TGTGCCAGCAGCTTCTTACAGGGGATGAACACTGAAGCTTTCTTT | CASSFLQGMNTEAFF
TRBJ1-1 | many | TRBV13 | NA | TGTGCCAGCAGCTTAAGCGGAGCTGAAGCTTTCTTT | CASSLSGAEAFF
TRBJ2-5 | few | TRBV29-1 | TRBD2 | TGCAGCGTTCCTCCCTCGGGGCGGGAGGGCCCACGGAAAGAGACCCAGTACTTC | CSVPPSGREGPRKETQYF
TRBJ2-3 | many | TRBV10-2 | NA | TGCGCCAGCAGACGGGGCTTCACGCAGTATTTT | CASRRGFTQYF
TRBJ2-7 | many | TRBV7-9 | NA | TGTGCCAGCAGCCAATCCCCCGGGTTGGGGCAGTACTTC | CASSQSPGLGQYF
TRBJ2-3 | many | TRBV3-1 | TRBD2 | TGTGCCAGCAGCCAGAGGGGAGGGGCCGGAGATACGCAGTATTTT | CASSQRGGAGDTQYF
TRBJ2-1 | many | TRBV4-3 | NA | TGCGCCAGCAGCCAAGATCACGGGGGCGATGAGCAGTTCTTC | CASSQDHGGDEQFF
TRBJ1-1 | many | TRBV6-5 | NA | TGTGCCAGCAGTTACAATGGGGCAGAAGCTTTCTTT | CASSYNGAEAFF
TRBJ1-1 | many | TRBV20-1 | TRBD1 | TGCAGTGCTTCAGGGGGCTACACTGAAGCTTTCTTT | CSASGGYTEAFF
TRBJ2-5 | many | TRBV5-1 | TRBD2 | TGCGCCAGCAGCTTAATCCCGGGACTAGCGGGCGAGGAGACCCAGTACTTC | CASSLIPGLAGEETQYF
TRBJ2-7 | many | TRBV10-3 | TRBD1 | TGTGCCATCAGTGAGGGACAGGGTGTAGAGGAGCAGTACTTC | CAISEGQGVEEQYF
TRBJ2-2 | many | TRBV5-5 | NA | TGTGCCAGCAGCTTGGCGTCAATTACTCAGAACACCGGGGAGCTGTTTTTT | CASSLASITQNTGELFF
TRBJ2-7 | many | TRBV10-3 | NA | TGTGCCATCAGTGAGTCGTTGGGACCCCCCTACGAGCAGTACTTC | CAISESLGPPYEQYF
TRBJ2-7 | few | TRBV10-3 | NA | TGTGCCATCAGTGACCCGGGGGACGTCGTGGACGAGCAGTACTTC | CAISDPGDVVDEQYF
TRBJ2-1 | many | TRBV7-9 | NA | TGTGCCAGCAGCTCGAACAGGGAGACATCCTACAATGAGCAGTTCTTC | CASSSNRETSYNEQFF
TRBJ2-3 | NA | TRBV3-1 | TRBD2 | TGTGCCAGCAGCCCCCTTTCGGGACTAGCGGCTCGGGATACGCAGTATTTT | CASSPLSGLAARDTQYF
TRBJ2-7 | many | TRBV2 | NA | TGTGCCAGCAGGATGATAGGTGACAGATCATACGAGCAGTACTTC | CASRMIGDRSYEQYF
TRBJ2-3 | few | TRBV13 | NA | TGTGCCAGCAGCTCTAGCTGGGGGGACCCCCGCACAGATACGCAGTATTTT | CASSSSWGDPRTDTQYF
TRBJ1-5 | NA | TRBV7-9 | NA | TGTGCCAGCAGCTTTGCAGGGAACAATCAGCCCCAGCATTTT | CASSFAGNNQPQHF
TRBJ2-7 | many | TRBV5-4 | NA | TGTGCCAGCAGCTTTTGGGGAGGAGGCTACGAGCAGTACTTC | CASSFWGGGYEQYF
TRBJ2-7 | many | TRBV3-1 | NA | TGTGCCAGCAGCCAATCCCCGGGATCCTACGAGCAGTACTTC | CASSQSPGSYEQYF
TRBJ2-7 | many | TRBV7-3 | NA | TGTGCCAGCAGCTTAACGGGGGGACAGAACGAGCAGTACTTC | CASSLTGGQNEQYF
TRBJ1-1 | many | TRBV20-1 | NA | TGCAGTGCTACGGGGGAGCGTCGCACTGAAGCTTTCTTT | CSATGERRTEAFF
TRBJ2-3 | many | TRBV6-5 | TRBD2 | TGTGCCAGCAGCGACATAGCGGGAGGGGCGCAAGATACGCAGTATTTT | CASSDIAGGAQDTQYF
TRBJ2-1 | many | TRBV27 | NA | TGTGCCAGCAGTTTTGGAGGCCCTAACAATGAGCAGTTCTTC | CASSFGGPNNEQFF